This T cell receptor (beta chain) was retrieved from a study of T-cell memory formation after mild COVID-19. General study findings and limits: Cross-reactive memory appears to have joined, as suggested by some responding clones showing up in pre-infection memory.

TCRdb analysed the 5' RACE reads with MiXCR anew, one entry per CDR3 protein. This sample has about half a million distinct CDR3 sequences, with about 20% found just once. This CDR3 has 15 amino acids. Trimming cost V 1 base and J 5 bases; bases outside gene matches: 3. CDR1 and CDR2 (germline): LNHDA, SQIVND (reference sequence). This clonotype was seen a few times. Its antigen is unidentified. Sequencing used PBMCs or a T cell subset sorted from them (not recorded which). This chain links TRBV19 with TRBJ2-1; 9 bases match TRBD2. This clonotype originated in an adult woman who had mild COVID-19 (a few samples of this study predate the infection). Cell type and time point are not known. The CDR3 here is CASSIGTSVNNEQFF. The CDR3 DNA reads TGTGCCAGTAGTATAGGGACTAGCGTGAACAATGAGCAGTTCTTC.